This T cell receptor beta chain comes out of a study of PD-1 blockade in classical Hodgkin lymphoma. This clone was picked up a small number of times. Brentuximab vedotin exposure varied, and every patient relapsed after autologous stem cell transplantation. Isolation of CD4+ T cells from thawed PBMCs was performed by magnetic negative selection. V gave up 2 bases and J gave up 4 bases, with 8 bases separating them. The CDR3 loop spans 13 amino acids. In germline, CDR1 is MNHEY, CDR2 SVGAGI. TCRdb keeps only in-frame clones here, not all; method: immunoSEQ multiplex PCR. The table lists 30,000 or so clones, around nine tenths of them singletons, with roughly 0.24% in the top ten.

This rearrangement joins TRBV6-5 to TRBJ1-2; no definite D call. This sequence originates from a human donor with classical Hodgkin lymphoma. Specimen: CD4+ T cells from blood, collected at baseline. The CDR3 DNA follows: TGTGCCAGCAGTTACCGTCGCAGCTATGGCTACACCTTC. It codes for CASSYRRSYGYTF.